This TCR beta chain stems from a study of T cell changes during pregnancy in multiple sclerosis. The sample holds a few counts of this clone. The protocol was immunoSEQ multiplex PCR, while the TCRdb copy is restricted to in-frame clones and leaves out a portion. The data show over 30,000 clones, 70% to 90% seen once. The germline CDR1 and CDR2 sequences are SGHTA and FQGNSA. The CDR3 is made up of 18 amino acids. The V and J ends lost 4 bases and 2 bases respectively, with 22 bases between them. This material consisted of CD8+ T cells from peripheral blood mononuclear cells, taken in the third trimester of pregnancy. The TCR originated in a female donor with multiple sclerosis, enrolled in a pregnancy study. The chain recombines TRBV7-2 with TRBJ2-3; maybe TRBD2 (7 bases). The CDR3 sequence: CASSYGFGGGTNTDTQYF. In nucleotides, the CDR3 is TGTGCCAGCAGCTACGGGTTCGGCGGGGGCACAAACACAGATACGCAGTATTTT.